This T cell receptor beta chain was identified in a study of T cell responses to AZD1222 COVID-19 vaccine. Measured with immunoSEQ multiplex PCR; TCRdb has only the in-frame clones, and not every one. The sample has over 150,000 clones, approximately 95% seen once. Germline V gene data show CDR1 as KGHSH and CDR2 as LQKENI. This CDR3 contains 13 residues. V gave up 1 base and J gave up 4 bases, with 7 bases separating them. This TCR was sampled from an adult who received the AZD1222 COVID-19 vaccine. The chain carries TRBV18 and TRBJ1-2; tentatively, D is TRBD1 (5 bases). The specimen was peripheral blood, collected 28 days after the second AZD1222 dose. CDR3 sequence: CASSPQGTYGYTF. The CDR3 region has the DNA TGTGCCAGCTCACCACAGGGGACCTATGGCTACACCTTC.